Below are 32 T cell receptor beta chains sequenced from a single sample in a study of T and B cells in COVID-19 patients. TRB rearrangements were amplified by multiplex PCR with BIOMED2 TRB-A/B primers. One entry per CDR3 protein results from TCRdb running MiXCR on the multiplex PCR reads. This sample has fewer than 15,000 distinct CDR3 sequences, with around 26% found just once. Blood genomic DNA input for TRB amplification was about 240-550 ng. The source material was blood. The source of these receptors is a human donor who had recovered from COVID-19.

At least ten counts were recorded for this clonotype. The rearrangement uses TRBV27 and TRBJ2-7; 8 bases are a match to TRBD2. Trimming cost V 5 bases and J 4 bases; bases outside gene matches: 16. The CDR3 runs 17 residues. Germline-derived CDR1 and CDR2 are MNHEY and SMNVEV (reference sequence). In DNA, the CDR3 is TGTGCCAGCAGTGCACTAACCCCAGCGGGAGTTGGTTACGAGCAGTACTTC. Protein sequence: CASSALTPAGVGYEQYF.

V usage is TRBV18 and J usage is TRBJ1-3; perhaps TRBD1 as D (5 bases). V was clipped by 5 bases and J by 3 bases, with 11 bases between them. This CDR3 is 14 amino acids long. Germline loops: CDR1 KGHSH, CDR2 LQKENI. CDR3 residues: CASSWQGGGNTIYF. In nucleotides, the CDR3 is TGTGCCAGCTCATGGCAGGGAGGTGGAAACACCATATATTTT.

This clonotype was picked up one time. The CDR3 sequence is CASSPTTVNIQYF. CDR3 DNA: TGTGCCAGCAGCCCGACGACAGTAAACATTCAGTACTTC. The chain couples TRBV6-2 or TRBV6-3 to TRBJ2-4, with a weak D call TRBD1 (5 bases). The CDR3 consists of 13 residues. With 6 bases removed from V and 6 bases from J, the gap between germline ends came to 12 bases. Germline CDR1 MNHEY, CDR2 SVGEGT.

This clonotype was picked up a small number of times. The rearrangement joins TRBV30 to TRBJ2-1; D tentatively fits TRBD1 or TRBD2 (6 bases each). The V and J ends lost 4 bases and 0 bases respectively, with 10 bases between them. CDR3 size: 14 residues. Germline CDR1 and CDR2: GTSNPN and SVGIG (reference sequence). This CDR3 reads CAWKGGRSYNEQFF. Here the CDR3 DNA reads TGTGCCTGGAAGGGGGGCCGCTCCTACAATGAGCAGTTCTTC.

This clonotype was observed many times. The V gene is TRBV27, the J gene TRBJ2-5, with D possibly being TRBD1 or TRBD2 (5 bases each). Germline V gene lookup returns CDR1 MNHEY and CDR2 SMNVEV (reference sequence). CDR3 length equals 13 residues. The V end lost 1 base, the J end lost 2 bases, and 5 bases lay between the germline ends. In DNA, the CDR3 is TGTGCCAGCAGTTTATGGGGGCAAGAGACCCAGTACTTC. Translation gives CASSLWGQETQYF.

This clonotype was counted many times. V is TRBV27 and J is TRBJ2-7; a possible D gene is TRBD2 (7 bases). This CDR3 is 15 amino acids long. V was clipped by 6 bases and J by 2 bases, with 17 bases between them. Germline assignment: CDR1 MNHEY and CDR2 SMNVEV (reference sequence). The CDR3 DNA reads as TGTGCCAGCAGCCGCTGGGGGGAGGGGGCCTACGAGCAGTACTTC. Amino acids: CASSRWGEGAYEQYF.

The V gene is TRBV19, the J gene TRBJ2-1, with 11 bases that match TRBD2. This CDR3 is 16 amino acids long. Trimming at V came to 6 bases and at J to 0 bases, leaving 4 bases not matched to a gene. Germline CDR1 and CDR2: LNHDA and SQIVND (reference sequence). The CDR3, as DNA: TGTGCCAGTAGGAGACTAGCGGGGAGCTCCTACAATGAGCAGTTCTTC. Its protein product is CASRRLAGSSYNEQFF. Full variable domain (outside the CDR3, taken from reference TRBV19 and TRBJ2-1): DGGITQSPKYLFRKEGQNVTLSCEQNLNHDAMYWYRQDPGQGLRLIYYSQIVNDFQKGDIAEGYSVSREKKESFPLTVTSAQKNPTAFYLCASRRLAGSSYNEQFFGPGTRLTVL.

This clonotype was seen more than once but under ten times. The chain links TRBV6-6 to TRBJ2-1, with D hard to call. Germline lookup yields CDR1 MNHNY and CDR2 SVGAGI (reference sequence). The CDR3 is made up of 14 amino acids. Deletions cut 3 bases from V and 7 bases from J, with 13 bases between. CDR3 sequence reads: CASSYATGFNEQFF. In DNA, the CDR3 is TGTGCCAGCAGTTATGCGACTGGCTTTAATGAGCAGTTCTTC.

This clonotype qualifies as medium-sized. V is TRBV19 and J is TRBJ2-2; D may be TRBD1 or TRBD2 (6 bases each). V dropped 4 bases and J dropped 9 bases, with 12 bases sitting between them. CDR3 length: 13 residues. Per the germline V gene, CDR1 is LNHDA and CDR2 is SQIVND (reference sequence). Here the CDR3 DNA reads TGTGCCAGTAGTAGGATGGGGGGCAGGGAGCTGTTTTTT. It codes for CASSRMGGRELFF.

In its sample, this clonotype ranks as medium-sized (0.01 to 0.1%). The chain has TRBV6-1 and TRBJ2-2; tentative D call: TRBD2 (5 bases). Trimming shortened V by 2 bases and J by 5 bases, and 15 bases separated the two germline ends. Per germline, CDR1 MNHNS and CDR2 SASEGT. This CDR3 has 16 residues. This CDR3 is CASSEHPAGLTGELFF. In DNA form, the CDR3 reads TGTGCCAGCAGTGAACACCCGGCGGGTCTAACCGGGGAGCTGTTTTTT.

This clonotype was seen many times. The J gene is TRBJ2-5, the V gene TRBV19; D may correspond to TRBD1 or TRBD2 (5 bases each). This CDR3 spans 14 amino acids. Trimming removed 6 bases at V and 3 bases at J, with 14 bases between. Germline CDR1 and CDR2: LNHDA and SQIVND (reference sequence). The CDR3 protein is CASSDRGGKETQYF. CDR3 DNA sequence: TGTGCCAGTAGCGACCGGGGCGGTAAAGAGACCCAGTACTTC.

In DNA, the CDR3 is TGTGCCTGGAGTGTAACTAGCGGGAGTAACCATGAGCAGTTCTTC. As protein: CAWSVTSGSNHEQFF. The V and J genes are TRBV30 and TRBJ2-1; TRBD2 matches at 11 bases. Germline CDR1 GTSNPN, CDR2 SVGIG (reference sequence). The CDR3 length is 15 residues. The V gene end was trimmed by 0 bases and the J gene end by 8 bases; junction bases not matched to a gene: 6.

Within the sample, this clonotype is medium-sized. This chain links TRBV19 with TRBJ2-2, with TRBD1 matching over 9 bases. V was pared by 6 bases and J by 5 bases, with 4 bases of the junction left unmatched. Germline assignment: CDR1 LNHDA and CDR2 SQIVND (reference sequence). This CDR3 region has 14 residues. The CDR3 loop reads CASRGTGWTGELFF. The CDR3 DNA reads TGTGCCAGTAGAGGGACAGGGTGGACCGGGGAGCTGTTTTTT.

This clonotype was seen repeatedly, ten times or more. The chain uses TRBV30 and TRBJ2-3, with D hard to call. This CDR3 has 13 residues. Germline V gene lookup returns CDR1 GTSNPN and CDR2 SVGIG (reference sequence). The ends were cut back, 4 bases at V and 1 base at J, with 9 bases in the middle. This chain's CDR3 is CAWIPPRTDTQYF. DNA of the CDR3: TGTGCCTGGATTCCCCCGCGCACAGATACGCAGTATTTT. Drawing the rest from reference TRBV30 and TRBJ2-3, the complete variable domain is SQTIHQWPATLVQPVGSPLSLECTVEGTSNPNLYWYRQAAGRGLQLLFYSVGIGQISSEVPQNLSASRPQDRQFILSSKKLLLSDSGFYLCAWIPPRTDTQYFGPGTRLTVL.

This chain connects TRBV4-3 to TRBJ2-1; perhaps D is TRBD1 or TRBD2 (6 bases each). The V gene's germline CDR1 is LGHNA and CDR2 YSLEER. The V end lost 5 bases, the J end lost 1 base, and 15 bases lay between the germline ends. The CDR3 is 16 residues long. The CDR3 DNA reads as TGCGCCAGCAGCATCGAGGGGGGAGATTCCTACAATGAGCAGTTCTTC. Amino acid sequence: CASSIEGGDSYNEQFF.

This clonotype is termed medium-sized. The chain carries TRBV29-1 and TRBJ2-7; D uncertain. Trimming removed 4 bases from V and 1 base from J, with 11 bases in between. CDR1 is SQVTM and CDR2 is ANQGSEA in the germline V gene. The CDR3 runs to 13 residues. The CDR3 reads CSVVRLGSYEQYF. CDR3 coding DNA: TGCAGCGTTGTAAGGCTAGGGTCCTACGAGCAGTACTTC.

The sample holds many counts of this clonotype. CDR3 nucleotides: TGTGCCTGGTCAGGGACTGGAAACACCATATATTTT. It specifies CAWSGTGNTIYF. This chain links TRBV30 with TRBJ1-3, with D perhaps matching TRBD1 (5 bases). Germline-derived CDR1 and CDR2 are GTSNPN and SVGIG (reference sequence). The CDR3 has 12 amino acids. V lost 5 bases and J lost 2, with 7 bases in between.

Many counts were recorded for this clonotype. The V and J genes are TRBV12-3 or TRBV12-4 and TRBJ1-2; D unresolved. The CDR3 covers 12 residues. The V gene lost 5 bases and the J gene lost 8 bases, with 12 bases spanning the gap. CDR3 loop: CASSPQSWGYTF. The CDR3 DNA sequence: TGTGCCAGCAGTCCGCAGAGTTGGGGCTACACCTTC.

CDR3 coding DNA: TGTGCCAGCAGTGGACCGGGACTAGCGGGCACAGATACGCAGTATTTT. It codes for CASSGPGLAGTDTQYF. The chain links TRBV6-1 to TRBJ2-3; 11 positions agree with TRBD2. CDR1 MNHNS and CDR2 SASEGT come from the germline V gene. J lost 1 base, V lost 4 bases, and 4 bases had no gene match. The CDR3 totals 16 residues.

The chain combines TRBV28 with TRBJ2-2, with 9 bases matching TRBD1. J was trimmed by 2 bases and V by 6 bases; bases with no gene match: 1. This CDR3 has 14 amino acids. The germline V gene encodes CDR1 MDHEN and CDR2 SYDVKM. CDR3 in DNA: TGTGCCAGCAGACAGGGGGCTAACACCGGGGAGCTGTTTTTT. This encodes CASRQGANTGELFF.

This clonotype was seen at least ten times. V is TRBV19 and J is TRBJ1-5, with 10 bases that match TRBD1. Germline V gene lookup returns CDR1 LNHDA and CDR2 SQIVND (reference sequence). CDR3 size: 15 residues. V gave up 6 bases and J gave up 1 base; unmatched junction bases: 3. This CDR3 reads CASRRDRGSNQPQHF. The CDR3, as DNA: TGTGCCAGTAGGCGGGACAGGGGCAGCAATCAGCCCCAGCATTTT.

The chain has TRBV6-1 and TRBJ2-7; no definite D call. The germline gives CDR1 MNHNS, CDR2 SASEGT. This CDR3 comprises 16 residues. V shed 0 bases and J shed 2 bases, with 14 bases lying between them. CDR3 protein: CASSEASWAATYEQYF. CDR3 nucleotide sequence: TGTGCCAGCAGTGAAGCCTCTTGGGCCGCAACCTACGAGCAGTACTTC.

By proportion, this clonotype is medium-sized. The chain is built from TRBV27 and TRBJ2-7; tentative D call: TRBD2 (5 bases). Germline CDR1 and CDR2: MNHEY and SMNVEV (reference sequence). The CDR3 totals 14 residues. The ends were cut back, 3 bases at V and 0 bases at J, with 9 bases in the middle. Written as DNA, the CDR3 is TGTGCCAGCAGTTTCCTAGCCTCCTCCTACGAGCAGTACTTC. Amino acid sequence: CASSFLASSYEQYF.

The V and J genes are TRBV6-5 and TRBJ2-2; TRBD2 matches at 10 bases. Germline trimming cut 4 bases from V and 2 bases from J; bases unmatched to any gene: 4. CDR1 is MNHEY and CDR2 is SVGAGI in the germline V gene. This CDR3 spans 16 amino acids. The CDR3 loop is CASSSTSGVNTGELFF. The CDR3 bases are TGTGCCAGCAGTTCCACTAGCGGGGTTAACACCGGGGAGCTGTTTTTT.

The rearrangement links TRBV30 to TRBJ1-5, with D hard to call. CDR1 is GTSNPN and CDR2 is SVGIG in the germline V gene (reference sequence). V dropped 0 bases and J dropped 1 base, with 19 bases sitting between them. This CDR3 has 18 residues. CDR3 sequence reads: CAWSVRLAGRRSNQPQHF. The CDR3 DNA reads as TGTGCCTGGAGTGTTCGCCTAGCAGGTCGGCGGAGCAATCAGCCCCAGCATTTT.

The genes are TRBV5-1 and TRBJ2-3; 14 nucleotides align to TRBD2. The germline V gene encodes CDR1 SGHRS and CDR2 YFSETQ. J was trimmed by 4 bases and V by 0 bases; bases with no gene match: 1. The CDR3 totals 16 residues. The CDR3 DNA is TGCGCCAGCAGCTTGGAGGGACTAGCGGGAGCAGATACGCAGTATTTT. It encodes CASSLEGLAGADTQYF. The full variable domain, in which reference TRBV5-1 and TRBJ2-3 provide the parts outside the CDR3, is KAGVTQTPRYLIKTRGQQVTLSCSPISGHRSVSWYQQTPGQGLQFLFEYFSETQRNKGNFPGRFSGRQFSNSRSEMNVSTLELGDSALYLCASSLEGLAGADTQYFGPGTRLTVL.

In its sample, this clonotype was seen many times. Written as DNA, the CDR3 is TGTGCCTGGAGCTTTTGGAATGAAAAACTGTTTTTT. As protein: CAWSFWNEKLFF. The rearrangement uses TRBV30 and TRBJ1-4, with unresolved D. CDR3 length: 12 residues. Deletions cut 3 bases from V and 5 bases from J, with 7 bases between. Germline V gene sequence: CDR1 GTSNPN, CDR2 SVGIG (reference sequence).

The chain couples TRBV6-1 to TRBJ1-2, with D possibly being TRBD1 (6 bases). The CDR3 length is 13 residues. In germline, CDR1 is MNHNS, CDR2 SASEGT. Trimming shortened V by 6 bases and J by 9 bases, and 17 bases separated the two germline ends. For the CDR3, the DNA is TGTGCCAGCAGCCGGGGGGCGCGGAGTCGCTACACCTTC. This codes for CASSRGARSRYTF.

This clonotype is termed medium-sized (0.01 to 0.1%). The chain employs TRBV6-1 and TRBJ2-7, with 7 bases that match TRBD1. CDR1 is MNHNS, CDR2 SASEGT, per germline. The junction had 6 bases not matched to a gene; V was cut back by 4 bases and J by 3 bases. The CDR3 spans 14 residues. The CDR3 region has the DNA TGTGCCAGCAGTGGGGGACAGATTATCTACGAGCAGTACTTC. Translating gives CASSGGQIIYEQYF.

This clonotype is categorized as medium-sized. This chain links TRBV5-6 with TRBJ1-6, with D unresolved. Trimming stripped 4 bases from V and 9 bases from J, with 17 bases between. Germline loops: CDR1 SGHDT, CDR2 YYEEEE. CDR3 size: 15 residues. CDR3 coding DNA: TGTGCCAGCAGCCATAACGGCGCGCAGCGTTCACCCCTCCACTTT. Encoded protein: CASSHNGAQRSPLHF.

This clonotype qualifies as medium-sized. The rearrangement uses TRBV19 and TRBJ2-7; TRBD2 matches at 7 bases. V shed 10 bases and J 4 bases; nucleotides not matched to a gene: 10. Germline V lookup: CDR1 LNHDA, CDR2 SQIVND (reference sequence). The CDR3 has 13 residues. CDR3 residues: CATSGSGTYEQYF. CDR3 DNA: TGTGCCACCTCGGGGAGCGGGACTTACGAGCAGTACTTC.

V is TRBV27 and J is TRBJ2-5; unclear D gene. The CDR3 is 15 amino acids. V was shortened by 2 bases and J by 7 bases, with 17 bases between the two germline ends. Germline values: CDR1 MNHEY, CDR2 SMNVEV (reference sequence). CDR3 in amino acids: CASSLRGLLEGTQYF. DNA of the CDR3: TGTGCCAGCAGTTTAAGAGGCCTCCTGGAAGGGACCCAGTACTTC.